This entry lists 13 T cell receptor beta chains sequenced from one sample in a study of T cell repertoires in cytomegalovirus infection. TCRdb reprocessed the reads via MiXCR and lists one record per CDR3 protein. The sample lists a few hundred thousand distinct CDR3 sequences, around 15% seen once, with more than 45% in the top ten. The sample comprised CD8+ T cells from PBMCs. These receptors all come from a human donor in good health (CMV status not recorded). Some clones in this sample may be carry-over from other donors' samples.

The sample holds a few counts of this clonotype. The chain carries TRBV14 and TRBJ2-3, with D perhaps being TRBD1 or TRBD2 (6 bases each). Germline loops: CDR1 SGHDN, CDR2 FVKESK. The ends were cut back, 0 bases at V and 5 bases at J, with 9 bases in the middle. This CDR3 has 14 residues. The CDR3 DNA is TGTGCCAGCAGCCAAGAAGGGGGGAAAGATACGCAGTATTTT. Translating it yields CASSQEGGKDTQYF.

This clonotype was counted ten times or more. The rearrangement links TRBV6-2 or TRBV6-3 to TRBJ2-1; TRBD1 matches 8 bases. The CDR3 has 15 residues. CDR1 and CDR2 from the germline V gene are MNHEY and SVGEGT. Losses at the gene ends were 2 bases for V and 3 bases for J; bases not matched to a gene: 3. CDR3 sequence reads: CASSYQGALYNEQFF. As DNA, the CDR3 is TGTGCCAGCAGTTACCAGGGGGCCCTCTACAATGAGCAGTTCTTC.

The chain joins TRBV27 to TRBJ2-3, with 9 bases identical to TRBD2. This CDR3 is built from 19 residues. J lost 0 bases, V lost 1 base, and 11 bases had no gene match. Per germline, CDR1 MNHEY and CDR2 SMNVEV (reference sequence). The CDR3 nucleotides read TGTGCCAGCAGTTTATATCCCAGCGGGGGGACCCTTAGCACAGATACGCAGTATTTT. Translated, it gives CASSLYPSGGTLSTDTQYF.

The V and J genes are TRBV29-1 and TRBJ2-3; D may be TRBD1 (6 bases). The V end was cut by 6 bases, the J end by 2 bases, with 15 bases between. Looked up from germline, CDR1 is SQVTM and CDR2 is ANQGSEA. The CDR3 is 14 residues long. Written as DNA, the CDR3 is TGCAGCGTCTCTGGACAGATTGACACAGATACGCAGTATTTT. Translated: CSVSGQIDTDTQYF.

CDR3 region: CASSQVGTTHPGDQYF. The CDR3 nucleotides read TGCGCCAGCAGCCAAGTGGGGACTACACACCCGGGAGACCAGTACTTC. The chain links TRBV4-1 to TRBJ2-5; TRBD2 agrees at 7 bases. Germline lookup yields CDR1 MGHRA and CDR2 YSYEKL. V lost 1 base, J lost 10 bases, and 15 bases stayed unmatched. This CDR3 is built from 16 residues.

This clonotype has a handful of counts. The chain couples TRBV28 to TRBJ2-5; 7 bases agree with TRBD1. CDR3 length: 15 amino acids. Trimming took 5 bases from V and 0 from J; bases not matched to a gene: 6. Germline V CDR1 and CDR2: MDHEN, SYDVKM. In DNA, the CDR3 is TGTGCCAGCAGTCCCGGACAGGAGTACCAAGAGACCCAGTACTTC. The encoded protein is CASSPGQEYQETQYF.

This clonotype occurred many times. CDR3 region: CSARDSGQADFYEQYF. Here the CDR3 DNA reads TGCAGTGCTAGAGATTCTGGACAGGCCGATTTCTACGAGCAGTACTTC. The chain uses TRBV20-1 and TRBJ2-7, with 7 bases fitting TRBD1. Germline V gene lookup returns CDR1 DFQATT and CDR2 SNEGSKA (reference sequence). The CDR3 sequence is 16 residues long. With V trimmed by 0 bases and J by 3 bases, 11 bases remained unmatched.

This clonotype was recorded many times. The gene calls are TRBV7-3 and TRBJ2-2; maybe TRBD2 (6 bases). V was cut by 2 bases and J by 3 bases, with 10 bases left in between. CDR1 is SGHTA, CDR2 FQGTGA, per germline. This CDR3 is 15 amino acids long. This chain's CDR3 is CASSLGGKDTGELFF. CDR3 nucleotide sequence: TGTGCCAGCAGCTTAGGGGGGAAGGACACCGGGGAGCTGTTTTTT.

The chain has TRBV9 and TRBJ2-1; TRBD2 might be the D (6 bases). V was trimmed by 3 bases and J by 8 bases, leaving 21 bases between them. CDR1 SGDLS and CDR2 YYNGEE come from the germline V gene. The CDR3 spans 16 residues. This chain's CDR3 is CASSATQSGGWDEQFF. CDR3 nucleotide sequence: TGTGCCAGCAGCGCAACCCAATCTGGGGGGTGGGATGAGCAGTTCTTC.

This sequence joins TRBV27 and TRBJ2-3; D call uncertain. Trimming shortened V by 7 bases and J by 0 bases, and 8 bases separated the two germline ends. The CDR3 covers 13 residues. The V gene's germline CDR1 is MNHEY and CDR2 SMNVEV (reference sequence). CDR3 in DNA: TGTGCCAGCACCTCCGTTAGCACAGATACGCAGTATTTT. As protein: CASTSVSTDTQYF.

This clonotype has at least ten counts. The chain has TRBV12-3 or TRBV12-4 and TRBJ1-5; D gene ambiguous. Trimming removed 6 bases at V and 0 bases at J, with 15 bases between. CDR3 size: 16 residues. The CDR3 is CASSPSADGSNQPQHF. DNA of the CDR3: TGTGCCAGCAGCCCCTCCGCGGACGGTAGCAATCAGCCCCAGCATTTT.

Turning to this clonotype: This may arise from a read error, as a much more abundant clone is one base away. V gene TRBV20-1 combines with J gene TRBJ1-1; D uncertain. The CDR3 has 13 amino acids. V lost 1 base and J 5 bases, leaving 11 bases between the germline ends. Germline V lookup: CDR1 DFQATT, CDR2 SNEGSKA (reference sequence). In DNA, the CDR3 is TGCAGTGCTAGAGGTATAAGGGAAACTGAAGCTTTCTTT. Translating it yields CSARGIRETEAFF.

This clonotype was seen more than once but under ten times. V and J are TRBV20-1 and TRBJ1-5; D is uncertain. Trimming removed 0 bases at V and 5 bases at J, with 20 bases between. CDR1 is DFQATT and CDR2 is SNEGSKA in the germline V gene (reference sequence). The CDR3 is made up of 17 amino acids. The chain's CDR3 is CSARDPRRQDEYQPQHF. In DNA, the CDR3 is TGCAGTGCTAGAGATCCCCGGAGGCAGGATGAATATCAGCCCCAGCATTTT.